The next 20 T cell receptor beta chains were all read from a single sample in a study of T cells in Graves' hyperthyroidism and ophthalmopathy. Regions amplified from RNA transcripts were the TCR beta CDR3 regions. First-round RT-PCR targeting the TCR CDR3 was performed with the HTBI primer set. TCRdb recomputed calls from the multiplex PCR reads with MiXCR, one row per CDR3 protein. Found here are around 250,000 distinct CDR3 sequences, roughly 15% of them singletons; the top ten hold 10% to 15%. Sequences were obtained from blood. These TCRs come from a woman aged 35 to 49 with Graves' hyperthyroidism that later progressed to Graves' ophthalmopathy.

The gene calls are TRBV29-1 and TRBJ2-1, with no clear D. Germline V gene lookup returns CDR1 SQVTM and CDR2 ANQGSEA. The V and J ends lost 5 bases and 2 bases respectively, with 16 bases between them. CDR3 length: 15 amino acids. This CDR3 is CSVQSLLRPYNEQFF. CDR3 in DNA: TGCAGCGTTCAGTCACTCCTACGGCCCTACAATGAGCAGTTCTTC.

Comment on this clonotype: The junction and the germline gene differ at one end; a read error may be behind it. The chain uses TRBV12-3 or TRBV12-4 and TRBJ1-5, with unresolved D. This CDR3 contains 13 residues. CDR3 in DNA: TGTGCCAGCAGTTTAATCAGGCGTCAGCCGCAGCATTTT. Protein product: CASSLIRRQPQHF.

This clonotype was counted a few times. CDR3 DNA sequence: TGTGCCAGCAGCTTGGAACCCCTAAGTGTGCGTGGCTACACCTTC. Its protein product is CASSLEPLSVRGYTF. The chain has TRBV5-5 and TRBJ1-2; D gene uncertain. Trimming stripped 0 bases from V and 7 bases from J, with 16 bases between. The CDR3 spans 15 residues. Germline lookup yields CDR1 SGHKS and CDR2 YYEKEE (reference sequence).

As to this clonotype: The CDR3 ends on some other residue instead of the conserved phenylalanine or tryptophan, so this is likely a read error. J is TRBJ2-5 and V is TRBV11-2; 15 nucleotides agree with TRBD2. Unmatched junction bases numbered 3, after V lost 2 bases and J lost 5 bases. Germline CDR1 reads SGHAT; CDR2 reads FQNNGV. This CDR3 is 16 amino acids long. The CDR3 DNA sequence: TGTGCCAGCAGCTTATGGACTAGCGGGAGGGGGGAGACCCAGTACCTC. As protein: CASSLWTSGRGETQYL.

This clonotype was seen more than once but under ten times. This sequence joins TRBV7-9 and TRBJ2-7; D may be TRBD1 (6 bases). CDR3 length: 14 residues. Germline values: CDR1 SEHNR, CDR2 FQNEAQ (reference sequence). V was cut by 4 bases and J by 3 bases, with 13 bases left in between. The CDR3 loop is CASSSTPDSYEQYF. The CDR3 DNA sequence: TGTGCCAGCAGCTCCACCCCGGACAGCTACGAGCAGTACTTC. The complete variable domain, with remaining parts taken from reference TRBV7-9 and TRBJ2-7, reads DTGVSQNPRHKITKRGQNVTFRCDPISEHNRLYWYRQTLGQGPEFLTYFQNEAQLEKSRLLSDRFSAERPKGSFSTLEIQRTEQGDSAMYLCASSSTPDSYEQYFGPGTRLTVT.

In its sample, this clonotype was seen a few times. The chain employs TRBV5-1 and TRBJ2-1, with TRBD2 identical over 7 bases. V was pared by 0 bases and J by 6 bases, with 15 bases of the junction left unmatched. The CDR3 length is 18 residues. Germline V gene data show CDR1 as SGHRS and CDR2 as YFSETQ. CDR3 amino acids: CASSLGLWGGRSFNEQFF. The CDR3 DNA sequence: TGCGCCAGCAGCTTGGGTCTTTGGGGCGGGAGAAGTTTCAATGAGCAGTTCTTC. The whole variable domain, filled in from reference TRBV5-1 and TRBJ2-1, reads KAGVTQTPRYLIKTRGQQVTLSCSPISGHRSVSWYQQTPGQGLQFLFEYFSETQRNKGNFPGRFSGRQFSNSRSEMNVSTLELGDSALYLCASSLGLWGGRSFNEQFFGPGTRLTVL.

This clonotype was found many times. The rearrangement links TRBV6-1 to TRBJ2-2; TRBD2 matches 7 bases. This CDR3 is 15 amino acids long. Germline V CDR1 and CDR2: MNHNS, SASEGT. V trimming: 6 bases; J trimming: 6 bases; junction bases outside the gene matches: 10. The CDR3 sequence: CASRAHSGKAGELFF. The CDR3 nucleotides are TGTGCCAGCAGAGCCCACAGCGGGAAGGCCGGGGAGCTGTTTTTT.

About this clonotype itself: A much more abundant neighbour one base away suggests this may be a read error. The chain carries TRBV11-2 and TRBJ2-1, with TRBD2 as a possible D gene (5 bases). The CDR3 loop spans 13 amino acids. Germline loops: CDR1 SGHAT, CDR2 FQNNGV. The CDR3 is CASGVSAGRYPLF. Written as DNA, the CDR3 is TGTGCCAGCGGCGTATCGGCGGGCCGTTATCCTCTCTTC.

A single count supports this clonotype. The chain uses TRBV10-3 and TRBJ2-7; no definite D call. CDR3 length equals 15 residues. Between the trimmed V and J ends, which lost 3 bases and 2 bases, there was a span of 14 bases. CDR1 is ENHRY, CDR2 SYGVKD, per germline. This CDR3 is CAISDTSNSPYEQYF. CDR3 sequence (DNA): TGTGCCATCAGTGACACCTCAAATTCCCCCTACGAGCAGTACTTC.

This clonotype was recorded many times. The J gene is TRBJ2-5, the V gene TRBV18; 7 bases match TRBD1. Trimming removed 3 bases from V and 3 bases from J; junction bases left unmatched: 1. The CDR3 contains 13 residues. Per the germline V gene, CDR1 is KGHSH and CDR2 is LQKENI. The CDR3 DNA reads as TGTGCCAGCTCACCGCAGGGGGAAGAGACCCAGTACTTC. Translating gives CASSPQGEETQYF.

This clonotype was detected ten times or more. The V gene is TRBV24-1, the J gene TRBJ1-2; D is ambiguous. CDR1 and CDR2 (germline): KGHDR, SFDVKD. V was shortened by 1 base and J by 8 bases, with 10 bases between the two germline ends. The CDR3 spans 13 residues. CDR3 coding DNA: TGTGCCACCAGTGATTTTGATTCTAGCGGCTACACCTTC. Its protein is CATSDFDSSGYTF.

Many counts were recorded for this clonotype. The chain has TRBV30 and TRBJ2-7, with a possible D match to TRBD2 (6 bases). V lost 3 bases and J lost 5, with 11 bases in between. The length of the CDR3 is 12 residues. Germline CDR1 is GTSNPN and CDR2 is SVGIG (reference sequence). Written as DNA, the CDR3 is TGTGCCTGGAGGGAGGCGGGAAACGAGCAGTACTTC. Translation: CAWREAGNEQYF.

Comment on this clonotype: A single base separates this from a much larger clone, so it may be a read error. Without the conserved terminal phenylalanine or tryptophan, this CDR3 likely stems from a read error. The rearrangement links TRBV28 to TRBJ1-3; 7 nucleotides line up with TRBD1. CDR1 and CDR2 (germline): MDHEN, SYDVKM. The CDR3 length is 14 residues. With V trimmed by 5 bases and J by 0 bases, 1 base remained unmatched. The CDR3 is CASSDRVSGNTIYL. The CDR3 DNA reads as TGTGCCAGCAGTGACAGGGTCTCTGGAAACACCATATATCTT.

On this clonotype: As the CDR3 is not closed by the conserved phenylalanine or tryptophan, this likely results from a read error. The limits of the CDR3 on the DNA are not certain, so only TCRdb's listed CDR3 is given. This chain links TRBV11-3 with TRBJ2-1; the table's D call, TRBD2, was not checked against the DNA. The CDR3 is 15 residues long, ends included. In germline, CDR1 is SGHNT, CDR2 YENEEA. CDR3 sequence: CASSYGRATYNEQCS.

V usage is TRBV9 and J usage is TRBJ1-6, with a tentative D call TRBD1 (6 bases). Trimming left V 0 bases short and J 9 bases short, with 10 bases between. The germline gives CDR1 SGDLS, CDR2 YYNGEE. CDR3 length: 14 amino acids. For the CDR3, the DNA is TGTGCCAGCAGCGTAGACAGGGTGGGTTCACCCCTCCACTTT. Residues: CASSVDRVGSPLHF.

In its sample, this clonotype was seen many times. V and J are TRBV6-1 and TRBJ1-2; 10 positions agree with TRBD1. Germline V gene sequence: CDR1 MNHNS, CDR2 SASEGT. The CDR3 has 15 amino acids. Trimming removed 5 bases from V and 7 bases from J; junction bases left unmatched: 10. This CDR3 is CASSWVGTGALGYTF. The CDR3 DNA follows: TGTGCCAGCAGTTGGGTCGGGACAGGGGCTCTTGGCTACACCTTC.

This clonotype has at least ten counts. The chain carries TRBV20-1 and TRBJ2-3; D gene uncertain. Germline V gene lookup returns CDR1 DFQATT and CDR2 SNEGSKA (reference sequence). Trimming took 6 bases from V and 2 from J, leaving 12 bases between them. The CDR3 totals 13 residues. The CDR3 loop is CSASGLTTDTQYF. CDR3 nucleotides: TGCAGTGCCTCCGGGCTTACCACAGATACGCAGTATTTT.

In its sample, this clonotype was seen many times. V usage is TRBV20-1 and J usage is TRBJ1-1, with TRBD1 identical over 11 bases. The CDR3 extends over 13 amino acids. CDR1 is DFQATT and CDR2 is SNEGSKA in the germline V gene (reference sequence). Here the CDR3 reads CRWTGGMHTEAFF. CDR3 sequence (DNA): TGCCGATGGACAGGGGGCATGCACACTGAAGCTTTCTTT.

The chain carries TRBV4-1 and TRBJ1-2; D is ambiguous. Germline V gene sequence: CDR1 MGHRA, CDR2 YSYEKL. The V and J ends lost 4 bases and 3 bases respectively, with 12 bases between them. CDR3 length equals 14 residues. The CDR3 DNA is TGCGCCAGCAGCCCTCAAGACACCTACTATGGCTACACCTTC. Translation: CASSPQDTYYGYTF.

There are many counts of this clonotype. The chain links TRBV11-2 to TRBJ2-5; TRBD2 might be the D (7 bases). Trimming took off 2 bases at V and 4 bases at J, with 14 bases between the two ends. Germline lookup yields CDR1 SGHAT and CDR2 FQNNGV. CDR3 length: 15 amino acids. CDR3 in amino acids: CASSLMRGGGETQYF. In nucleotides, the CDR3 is TGTGCCAGCAGCTTAATGAGGGGGGGGGGAGAGACCCAGTACTTC.